The sequence of this TCR beta chain was determined in a study of blood T cells in healthy people across ages. Study-wide results and limits: Age advanced and TCR beta diversity per million T cells fell, roughly linearly. A greater number of naive CD4+ cells and higher diversity distinguished long-lived donors from aged donors.

Only a few counts were recorded for this clonotype. Its specificity is unknown. Next came a second PCR, run for about 7 to 12 cycles, which used a sample-barcoded 5' primer along with a J-beta primer mix. Each CDR3 protein is one row after TCRdb ran MiXCR on the 5' RACE reads. The sample lists over 700,000 distinct CDR3 sequences, roughly 25% occurring once. The CDR3 is made up of 15 amino acids. CDR1 and CDR2 from the germline V gene are DFQATT and SNEGSKA (reference sequence). V dropped 2 bases and J dropped 5; count of bases not matched to a gene: 6. They isolated at least 7 million PBMCs from each sample. These same records also appear under a second study, on T cells of mothers and their children. In that study: No T cell clones of persistent microchimeric origin were detected.

The sample was blood. The V and J genes are TRBV20-1 and TRBJ2-2, with 9 bases that match TRBD2. The receptor's source is a boy younger than 18 in good health. CDR3 region: CSARNLAGKTGELFF. As DNA, the CDR3 is TGCAGTGCTAGAAATCTAGCGGGAAAAACCGGGGAGCTGTTTTTT.